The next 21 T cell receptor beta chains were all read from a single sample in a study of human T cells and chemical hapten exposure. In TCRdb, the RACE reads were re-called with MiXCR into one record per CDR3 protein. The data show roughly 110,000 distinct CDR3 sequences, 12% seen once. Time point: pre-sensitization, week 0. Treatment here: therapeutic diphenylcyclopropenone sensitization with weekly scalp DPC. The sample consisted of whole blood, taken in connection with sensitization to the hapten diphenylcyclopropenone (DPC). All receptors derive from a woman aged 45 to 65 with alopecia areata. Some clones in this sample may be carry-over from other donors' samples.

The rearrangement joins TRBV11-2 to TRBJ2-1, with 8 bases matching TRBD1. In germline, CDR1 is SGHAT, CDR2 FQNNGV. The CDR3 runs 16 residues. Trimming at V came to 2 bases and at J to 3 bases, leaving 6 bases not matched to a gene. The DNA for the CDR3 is TGTGCCAGCAGCTTACCGGGACAGGCCTACTACAATGAGCAGTTCTTC. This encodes CASSLPGQAYYNEQFF.

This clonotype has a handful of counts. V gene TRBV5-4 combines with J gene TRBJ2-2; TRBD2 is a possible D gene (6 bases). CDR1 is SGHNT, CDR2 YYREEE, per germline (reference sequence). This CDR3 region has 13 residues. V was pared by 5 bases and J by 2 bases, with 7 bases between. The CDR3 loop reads CASRLANTGELFF. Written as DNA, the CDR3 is TGTGCCAGCAGACTAGCCAACACCGGGGAGCTGTTTTTT.

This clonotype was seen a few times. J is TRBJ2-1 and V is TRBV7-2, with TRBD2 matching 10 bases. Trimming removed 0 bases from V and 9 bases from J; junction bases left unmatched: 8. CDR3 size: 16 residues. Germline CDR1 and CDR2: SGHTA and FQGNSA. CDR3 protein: CASSLASGGAEREQFF. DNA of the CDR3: TGTGCCAGCAGCTTAGCCAGCGGGGGGGCAGAGCGTGAGCAGTTCTTC.

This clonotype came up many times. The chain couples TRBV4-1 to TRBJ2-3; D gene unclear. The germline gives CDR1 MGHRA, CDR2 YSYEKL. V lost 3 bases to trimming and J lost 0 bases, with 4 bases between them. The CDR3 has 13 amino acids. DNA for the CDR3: TGCGCCAGCAGCCAGTACAGCACAGATACGCAGTATTTT. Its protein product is CASSQYSTDTQYF.

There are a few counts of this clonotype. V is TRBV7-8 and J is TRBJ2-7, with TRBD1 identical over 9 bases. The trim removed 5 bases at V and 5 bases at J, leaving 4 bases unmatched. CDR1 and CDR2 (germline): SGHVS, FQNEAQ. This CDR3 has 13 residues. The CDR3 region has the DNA TGTGCCAGCAGCGTCGACAGGGGGAACGAGCAGTACTTC. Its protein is CASSVDRGNEQYF.

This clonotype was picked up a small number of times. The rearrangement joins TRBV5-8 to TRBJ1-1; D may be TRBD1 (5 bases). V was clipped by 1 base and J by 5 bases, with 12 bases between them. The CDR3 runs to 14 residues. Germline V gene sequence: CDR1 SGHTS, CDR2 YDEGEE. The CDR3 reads CASSLWGKGTEAFF. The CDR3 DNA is TGTGCCAGCAGCTTGTGGGGGAAGGGGACTGAAGCTTTCTTT. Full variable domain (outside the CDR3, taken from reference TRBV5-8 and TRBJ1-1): EAGVTQSPTHLIKTRGQQATLRCSPISGHTSVYWYQQALGLGLQFLLWYDEGEERNRGNFPPRFSGRQFPNYSSELNVNALELEDSALYLCASSLWGKGTEAFFGQGTRLTVV.

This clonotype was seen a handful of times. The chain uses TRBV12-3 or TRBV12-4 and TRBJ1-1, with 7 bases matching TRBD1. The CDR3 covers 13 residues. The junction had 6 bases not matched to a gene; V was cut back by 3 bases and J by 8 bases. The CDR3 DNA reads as TGTGCCAGCAGTTTCAGTAGGACAGGCGAAGCTTTCTTT. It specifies CASSFSRTGEAFF.

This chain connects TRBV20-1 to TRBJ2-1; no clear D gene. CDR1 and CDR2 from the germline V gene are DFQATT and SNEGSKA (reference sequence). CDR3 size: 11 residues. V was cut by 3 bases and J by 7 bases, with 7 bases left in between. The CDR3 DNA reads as TGCAGTGCTAGTAAAGTTAATGAGCAGTTCTTC. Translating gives CSASKVNEQFF.

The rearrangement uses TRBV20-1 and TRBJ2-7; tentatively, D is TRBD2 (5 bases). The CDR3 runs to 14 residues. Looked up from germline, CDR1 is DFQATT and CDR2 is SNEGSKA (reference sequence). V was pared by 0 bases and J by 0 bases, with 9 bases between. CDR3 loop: CSARDWRASYEQYF. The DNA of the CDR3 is TGCAGTGCTAGAGATTGGCGGGCCTCCTACGAGCAGTACTTC.

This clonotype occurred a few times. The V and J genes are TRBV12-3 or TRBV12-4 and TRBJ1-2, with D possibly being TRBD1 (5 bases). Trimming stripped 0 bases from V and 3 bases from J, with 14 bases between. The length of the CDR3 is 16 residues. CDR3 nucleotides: TGTGCCAGCAGTTTAGCGCGGGGCCCAGTCCACTATGGCTACACCTTC. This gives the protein CASSLARGPVHYGYTF.

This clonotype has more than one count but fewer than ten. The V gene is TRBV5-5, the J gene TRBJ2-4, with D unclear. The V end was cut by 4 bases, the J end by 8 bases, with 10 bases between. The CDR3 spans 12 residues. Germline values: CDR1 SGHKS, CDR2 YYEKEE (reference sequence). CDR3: CASSLLIDIQYF. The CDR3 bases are TGTGCCAGCAGCCTGCTTATAGACATTCAGTACTTC. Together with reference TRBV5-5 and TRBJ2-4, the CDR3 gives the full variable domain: DAGVTQSPTHLIKTRGQQVTLRCSPISGHKSVSWYQQVLGQGPQFIFQYYEKEERGRGNFPDRFSARQFPNYSSELNVNALLLGDSALYLCASSLLIDIQYFGAGTRLSVL.

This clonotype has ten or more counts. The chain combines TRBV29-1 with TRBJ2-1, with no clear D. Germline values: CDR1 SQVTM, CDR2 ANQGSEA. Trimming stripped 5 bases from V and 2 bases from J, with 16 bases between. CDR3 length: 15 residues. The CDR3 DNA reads TGCAGCGTTCCCCGCGTGTTTTTGGCCTACAATGAGCAGTTCTTC. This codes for CSVPRVFLAYNEQFF.

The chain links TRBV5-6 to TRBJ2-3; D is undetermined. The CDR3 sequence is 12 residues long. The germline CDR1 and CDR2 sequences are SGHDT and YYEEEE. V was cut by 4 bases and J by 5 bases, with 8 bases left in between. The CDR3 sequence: CASSASIDTQYF. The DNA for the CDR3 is TGTGCCAGCAGCGCGAGTATAGATACGCAGTATTTT.

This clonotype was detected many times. CDR3 in amino acids: CASRGGLIQETQYF. The CDR3 nucleotides read TGCGCCAGCAGAGGGGGACTGATCCAAGAGACCCAGTACTTC. This chain joins TRBV10-2 and TRBJ2-5; D possibly uses TRBD1 or TRBD2 (6 bases each). V lost 6 bases, J lost 1 base, and 12 bases lay in between. The CDR3 is made up of 14 amino acids. From germline, CDR1 is WSHSY and CDR2 SAAADI.

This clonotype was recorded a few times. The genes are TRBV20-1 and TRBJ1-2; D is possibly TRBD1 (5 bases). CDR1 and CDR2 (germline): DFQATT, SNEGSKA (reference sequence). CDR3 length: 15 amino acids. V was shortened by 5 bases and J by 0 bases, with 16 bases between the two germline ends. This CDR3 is CSAWGVLPANYGYTF. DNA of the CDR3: TGCAGTGCTTGGGGGGTCCTCCCGGCTAACTATGGCTACACCTTC.

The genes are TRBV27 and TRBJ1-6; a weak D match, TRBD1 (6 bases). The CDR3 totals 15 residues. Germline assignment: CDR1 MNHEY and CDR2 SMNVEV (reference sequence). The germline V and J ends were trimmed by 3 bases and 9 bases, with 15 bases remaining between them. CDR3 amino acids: CASSFTRTVSSPLHF. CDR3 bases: TGTGCCAGCAGTTTTACGCGGACAGTGTCTTCACCCCTCCACTTT.

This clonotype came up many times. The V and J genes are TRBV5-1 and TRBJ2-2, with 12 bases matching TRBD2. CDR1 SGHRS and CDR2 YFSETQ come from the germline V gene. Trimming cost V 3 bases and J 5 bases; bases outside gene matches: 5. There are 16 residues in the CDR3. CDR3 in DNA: TGCGCCAGCAGCTGGCTGGGGACTAGCGGGACCGGGGAGCTGTTTTTT. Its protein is CASSWLGTSGTGELFF.

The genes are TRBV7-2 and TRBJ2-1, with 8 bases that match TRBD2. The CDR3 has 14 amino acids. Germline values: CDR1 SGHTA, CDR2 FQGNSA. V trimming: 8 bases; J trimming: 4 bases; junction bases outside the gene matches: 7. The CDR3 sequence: CASSGLAGYNEQFF. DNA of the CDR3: TGTGCCAGCTCTGGGCTAGCGGGTTACAATGAGCAGTTCTTC. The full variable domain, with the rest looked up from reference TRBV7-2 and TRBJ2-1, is GAGVSQSPSNKVTEKGKDVELRCDPISGHTALYWYRQSLGQGLEFLIYFQGNSAPDKSGLPSDRFSAERTGGSVSTLTIQRTQQEDSAVYLCASSGLAGYNEQFFGPGTRLTVL.

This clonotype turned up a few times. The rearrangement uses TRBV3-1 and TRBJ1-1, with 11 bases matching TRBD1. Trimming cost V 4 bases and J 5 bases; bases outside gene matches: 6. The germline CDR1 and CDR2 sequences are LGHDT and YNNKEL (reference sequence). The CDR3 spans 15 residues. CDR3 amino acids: CASSPPDRGRTEAFF. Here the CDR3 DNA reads TGTGCCAGCAGCCCCCCGGACAGGGGGCGAACTGAAGCTTTCTTT.

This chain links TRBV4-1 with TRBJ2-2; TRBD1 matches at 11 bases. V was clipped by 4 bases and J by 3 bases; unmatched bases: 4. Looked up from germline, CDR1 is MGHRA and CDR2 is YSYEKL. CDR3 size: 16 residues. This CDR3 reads CASSRLGQGDTGELFF. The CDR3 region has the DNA TGCGCCAGCAGCCGCCTGGGACAGGGGGACACCGGGGAGCTGTTTTTT.

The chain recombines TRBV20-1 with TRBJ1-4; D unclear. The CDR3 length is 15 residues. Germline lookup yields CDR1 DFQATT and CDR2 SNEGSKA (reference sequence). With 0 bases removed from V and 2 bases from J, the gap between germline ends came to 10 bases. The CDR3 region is CSARDHPGTNEKLFF. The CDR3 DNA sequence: TGCAGTGCTAGAGATCACCCGGGGACTAATGAAAAACTGTTTTTT.